This T cell receptor (beta chain) was identified in a study of blood T cell repertoires in COVID-19 (dated by TCRdb to about 2020). Notes on the research overall: Samples covering the acute and convalescent phases of COVID-19 were provided by collaborators in the United States, Italy and Spain. The material from the prospective study consisted of cDNA or gDNA derived from T cells, B-cell-depleted T cells, or PBMCs. Deeply sampled blood TCRbeta repertoires from subjects exposed to, actively infected with, or recovered from COVID-19 were included in the dataset. The repertoires were released in a freely available public database intended as a resource for research on the immune response to SARS-CoV-2. Samples came from the ongoing ImmuneRACE study (first 160 participants) plus 1,254 subjects from 6 global collaborators. Sample metadata almost always included a de-identified subject ID, COVID-19 status, age in years and sex. HLA class I and class II types, where available, came from metadata supplied by the sample provider rather than from assay-based typing. The investigation overall reported the following: Clinical and demographic metadata were provided uncurated, with the amount varying by source and participant.

This clone occurred once. Its binding antigen is unknown. Per-nucleotide qualities are absent, and no much larger clonotype sits a single base away. The immunoSEQ Assay, a bias-controlled multiplex PCR, was used to amplify TCRbeta CDR3 regions from genomic DNA. Regarding the original processing steps: Nucleated cell counts per sample were estimated from amplification of reference gene primers within the assay. To quantify the absolute abundance of each unique TCRbeta CDR3 rearrangement, sequence reads were collapsed and filtered. For each sample, productive Simpson clonality was calculated as the square root of Simpson's diversity index across productive rearrangements. As stored in TCRdb, this immuneACCESS dataset retains in-frame rearrangements with V and J assigned. A fraction of the clones does not appear; measured against another copy, unresolved V genes explain less than half of the discrepancy, and the remainder lacks a known reason. That table furnishes V, J and clone size, whereas the DNA furnished D and trimming. The sample contains 200,000 to 300,000 clones, under 90% of them found a single time. The ten top clones hold 4.2% of the sample.

Each collaborating institution followed its own protocols to collect whole blood in K2EDTA tubes. For TCRbeta analysis, collaborators shipped samples in one of three forms: frozen whole blood, isolated PBMCs, or DNA extracted from either of those sample types. The germline V gene (reference sequence) specifies SEHNR as CDR1 and FQNEAQ as CDR2. The CDR3 covers 11 residues, taking in both the cysteine and the phenylalanine. Left in the record is the CDR3 DNA by itself, 33 bases read in frame from the first base. V drops 6 bases and J drops 5 bases, leaving 7 bases in between. The rearranged chain carries TRBV7-9 and TRBJ2-5; TRBD2 is possibly the D segment (5 matching bases). The sequence was collected from a man in his sixties with acute or convalescent COVID-19. The sample taken for sequencing was peripheral blood. The DNA sequence is given as TGTGCCAGCAGGTCGGGGGAGACCCAGTACTTC. Its coded protein is CASRSGETQYF.